A single sample is the source of the 11 T cell receptor beta chains below, sequenced in a study of cytotoxic CD8 clonotypes in ibrutinib-treated CLL. Profiled with immunoSEQ multiplex PCR; TCRdb holds only in-frame clones, not every one. Of 11,000 to 15,000 clones detected, roughly 50% appear once; the ten largest clones hold approximately 36%. The input for sequencing was PBMCs, taken at an approximately 26-month disease-progression time point, from a patient treated with ibrutinib. These receptor sequences come from a human donor with chronic lymphocytic leukemia.

J is TRBJ1-4 and V is TRBV4-1; 9 nucleotides match TRBD1. There are 15 residues in the CDR3. Germline CDR1 MGHRA, CDR2 YSYEKL. V gave up 0 bases and J gave up 9 bases; unmatched junction bases: 5. For the CDR3, the DNA is TGCGCCAGCAGCCAAGAACAGGGGGCGAGGCAAAAACTGTTTTTT. Amino acid sequence: CASSQEQGARQKLFF.

In its sample, this clone was seen a few times. The V and J genes are TRBV11-2 and TRBJ1-1; 9 bases line up with TRBD1. This CDR3 region has 17 residues. V lost 1 base to trimming and J lost 3 bases; unmatched junction nucleotides: 9. Germline CDR1 and CDR2: SGHAT and FQNNGV. In DNA form, the CDR3 reads TGTGCCAGCAGCTTAGCGGGACAGGGTTTCATTTACACTGAAGCTTTCTTT. Translation gives CASSLAGQGFIYTEAFF. Full variable domain (rest looked up from reference TRBV11-2 and TRBJ1-1): EAGVAQSPRYKIIEKRQSVAFWCNPISGHATLYWYQQILGQGPKLLIQFQNNGVVDDSQLPKDRFSAERLKGVDSTLKIQPAKLEDSAVYLCASSLAGQGFIYTEAFFGQGTRLTVV.

The genes are TRBV11-2 and TRBJ1-2; D remains unclear. Germline loops: CDR1 SGHAT, CDR2 FQNNGV. This CDR3 is 13 amino acids long. V lost 2 bases and J lost 8, with 12 bases in between. CDR3 sequence reads: CASSLNDRGGYTF. Here the CDR3 DNA reads TGTGCCAGCAGCTTAAATGACCGTGGAGGCTACACCTTC.

This chain joins TRBV5-4 and TRBJ2-3; TRBD1 agrees at 7 bases. The germline gives CDR1 SGHNT, CDR2 YYREEE (reference sequence). The CDR3 is 14 amino acids. J was trimmed by 1 base and V by 2 bases; bases with no gene match: 1. In DNA, the CDR3 is TGTGCCAGCAGCTTTGACAGGGGCACAGATACGCAGTATTTT. Protein sequence: CASSFDRGTDTQYF.

This clone was seen only a few times. The sample has other DNA sequences that encode this CDR3 too. The chain joins TRBV9 to TRBJ1-1, with D maybe TRBD1 (5 bases). The CDR3 runs to 15 residues. The germline CDR1 and CDR2 sequences are SGDLS and YYNGEE. V lost 0 bases to trimming and J lost 1 base, with 10 bases between them. The CDR3 spells CASSVVARGNTEAFF. CDR3 sequence (DNA): TGTGCCAGCAGCGTAGTGGCAAGGGGGAACACTGAAGCTTTCTTT.

The V and J genes are TRBV29-1 and TRBJ2-2, with D possibly TRBD1 on 6 matching bases. The V gene's germline CDR1 is SQVTM and CDR2 ANQGSEA. V lost 4 bases, J lost 2 bases, and 11 bases lay in between. This CDR3 spans 14 amino acids. CDR3 sequence (DNA): TGCAGCGTTGTTCGGGACACCAACACCGGGGAGCTGTTTTTT. Amino acids: CSVVRDTNTGELFF.

J is TRBJ1-1 and V is TRBV7-8, with D maybe TRBD1 (5 bases). V lost 2 bases and J 1 base, leaving 14 bases between the germline ends. Germline values: CDR1 SGHVS, CDR2 FQNEAQ. The CDR3 is 16 residues long. CDR3 in DNA: TGTGCCAGCAGCTTAAGTTCTGGGGCCTCGAACACTGAAGCTTTCTTT. This encodes CASSLSSGASNTEAFF.

This clone has just a few counts. The gene calls are TRBV25-1 and TRBJ2-2; tentatively, D is TRBD1 (7 bases). In germline, CDR1 is MGHDK, CDR2 SYGVNS. The CDR3 has 15 amino acids. Trimming pared 8 bases from V and 4 bases from J, leaving 17 bases between. The CDR3 spells CASSLTGDFTGELFF. For the CDR3, the DNA is TGTGCCAGCTCTCTTACAGGGGACTTCACCGGGGAGCTGTTTTTT.

The chain employs TRBV27 and TRBJ2-7, with D perhaps matching TRBD1 or TRBD2 (6 bases each). Germline assignment: CDR1 MNHEY and CDR2 SMNVEV (reference sequence). CDR3 length equals 14 residues. The V end was cut by 6 bases, the J end by 6 bases, with 18 bases between. The CDR3 DNA is TGTGCCAGCAGGGGAGGACCGGGGGCGGGCGAGCAGTACTTC. Protein: CASRGGPGAGEQYF.

The rearrangement links TRBV11-3 to TRBJ1-2, with D unclear. Germline assignment: CDR1 SGHNT and CDR2 YENEEA. Trimming took off 1 base at V and 5 bases at J, with 14 bases between the two ends. This CDR3 has 15 residues. The CDR3 spells CASSLGDGTLYGYTF. The CDR3 DNA sequence: TGTGCCAGCAGCTTAGGCGACGGAACCTTATATGGCTACACCTTC.

The rearrangement joins TRBV6-1 to TRBJ2-7; D is undetermined. This CDR3 contains 15 residues. Germline assignment: CDR1 MNHNS and CDR2 SASEGT. V was pared by 7 bases and J by 0 bases, with 16 bases between. The CDR3 is CASTIPYRPSYEQYF. Here the CDR3 DNA reads TGTGCCAGCACCATCCCCTACCGCCCCTCCTACGAGCAGTACTTC.